The clone carrying this T cell receptor beta chain turned up a few times. Its antigen is not identified. The whole isolated RNA underwent reverse transcription, so sequencing captured expressed TCRB transcripts. The table came from immunoSEQ multiplex PCR; TCRdb's copy has only in-frame clones and leaves some out. The top ten clones hold about 0.044% of a sample with a few hundred thousand clones, about 20% of them seen once. This specimen comes from a study of beta chain features in type 1 diabetes. Study findings and constraints: Reads derived from cDNA could over-represent cells showing high TCR expression. In the patient group, naive, central memory and Treg TCRB repertoires seemed more alike than in the healthy donor group. VDJ junctions from type 1 diabetes patients carried fewer insertions and larger deletions.

The CDR3 is 12 residues long. Trimming stripped 7 bases from V and 5 bases from J, with 14 bases between. Germline V gene sequence: CDR1 SQVTM, CDR2 ANQGSEA. The TCR originated in a woman under 30 in good health. The source material was naive CD4+ T cells from blood. J is TRBJ2-5 and V is TRBV29-1; D gene unclear. The CDR3 DNA sequence: TGCAGCGGTGCGACTCCTGGGGAGACCCAGTACTTC. Encoded protein: CSGATPGETQYF.